A selection of T cell receptor beta chains follows, all from one sample in a study of cytomegalovirus exposure and HLA in healthy donors. Clones were read by immunoSEQ multiplex PCR, and TCRdb kept only the in-frame ones, dropping some. Here the sample spans roughly 180,000 clones, about three quarters being singletons. Sample: PBMCs. Every receptor here comes from a woman aged 55-69 years in good health and CMV-seropositive. Each CDR3 is given with its conserved first and last residue. The order of the fields is D gene, clone size, CDR3 length, J gene, V gene, CDR3 DNA, CDR3 protein. A D gene is named only where the DNA matches it firmly. The size entry is marked missing in some rows and otherwise reads once, few, many or a size class.

D gene: .; clone size: .; CDR3 length: 15; J gene: TRBJ2-1; V gene: TRBV5-1; CDR3 DNA: TGCGCCAGCAGCGCCCCTTCGGGGGATTACAATGAGCAGTTCTTC; CDR3 protein: CASSAPSGDYNEQFF
D gene: TRBD2; clone size: .; CDR3 length: 16; J gene: TRBJ2-2; V gene: TRBV28; CDR3 DNA: TGTGCCAGCAGTGGGCCTGCTAGCGGATACACCGGGGAGCTGTTTTTT; CDR3 protein: CASSGPASGYTGELFF
D gene: .; clone size: .; CDR3 length: 13; J gene: TRBJ2-7; V gene: TRBV7-9; CDR3 DNA: TGTGCCTGCCGGCGGGGCGTAGACTACGAGCAGTACTTC; CDR3 protein: CACRRGVDYEQYF
D gene: .; clone size: .; CDR3 length: 14; J gene: TRBJ2-6; V gene: TRBV28; CDR3 DNA: TGTGCCAGCTGCCCGGGGACTGGGGCCAACGTCCTGACTTTC; CDR3 protein: CASCPGTGANVLTF
D gene: .; clone size: .; CDR3 length: 11; J gene: TRBJ1-1; V gene: TRBV28; CDR3 DNA: TGTGCCAGCAGTTTACAGTTTGAAGCTTTCTTT; CDR3 protein: CASSLQFEAFF
D gene: TRBD2; clone size: .; CDR3 length: 17; J gene: TRBJ2-5; V gene: TRBV10-1; CDR3 DNA: TGCGCCAGCACCAAAGCGGGGGGGCCTACCCCACAAGAGACCCAGTACTTC; CDR3 protein: CASTKAGGPTPQETQYF
D gene: TRBD1; clone size: .; CDR3 length: 15; J gene: TRBJ2-7; V gene: TRBV9; CDR3 DNA: TGTGCCAGCAGTGCCGGGACAGGGGACTCCTACGAGCAGTACTTC; CDR3 protein: CASSAGTGDSYEQYF
D gene: .; clone size: .; CDR3 length: 12; J gene: TRBJ2-7; V gene: TRBV18; CDR3 DNA: TGTGCCAGCTCACCTGCGGGTTACGAGCAGTACTTC; CDR3 protein: CASSPAGYEQYF
D gene: .; clone size: once; CDR3 length: 13; J gene: TRBJ2-1; V gene: TRBV9; CDR3 DNA: TGTGCCAGCAGCGTAATCGGGCCAGGGGAGCAGTTCTTC; CDR3 protein: CASSVIGPGEQFF
D gene: .; clone size: once; CDR3 length: 13; J gene: TRBJ2-5; V gene: TRBV18; CDR3 DNA: TGTGCCAGCTCGCCGGGACAACAAGAGACCCAGTACTTC; CDR3 protein: CASSPGQQETQYF
D gene: .; clone size: .; CDR3 length: 14; J gene: TRBJ2-2; V gene: TRBV18; CDR3 DNA: TGTGCCAGCTCACCGTCAGGGGGGACCGGGGAGCTGTTTTTT; CDR3 protein: CASSPSGGTGELFF
D gene: .; clone size: .; CDR3 length: 13; J gene: TRBJ2-5; V gene: TRBV7-2; CDR3 DNA: TGTGCCAGCAGCACAGGCCAGCAAAAGACCCAGTACTTC; CDR3 protein: CASSTGQQKTQYF
D gene: .; clone size: .; CDR3 length: 15; J gene: TRBJ2-7; V gene: TRBV2; CDR3 DNA: TGTGCCAGCAGTGGGGTCGTGCAGGGTGGATACGAGCAGTACTTC; CDR3 protein: CASSGVVQGGYEQYF
D gene: .; clone size: .; CDR3 length: 13; J gene: TRBJ1-4; V gene: TRBV29-1; CDR3 DNA: .; CDR3 protein: CSVAGGAIEKPFF
D gene: .; clone size: .; CDR3 length: 11; J gene: TRBJ1-6; V gene: TRBV19; CDR3 DNA: TGTGCCAGTAGTGGCAATTCACCCCTCCACTTT; CDR3 protein: CASSGNSPLHF
D gene: .; clone size: .; CDR3 length: 15; J gene: TRBJ1-4; V gene: TRBV4-2; CDR3 DNA: TGTGCCAGCAGCCTAGAACAGGGATCGAACGAAAAACTGTTTTTT; CDR3 protein: CASSLEQGSNEKLFF
D gene: TRBD1; clone size: few; CDR3 length: 17; J gene: TRBJ1-1; V gene: TRBV9; CDR3 DNA: TGTGCCAGCAGCGCAAAGGGGGCGTATGGATCGGGCACTGAAGCTTTCTTT; CDR3 protein: CASSAKGAYGSGTEAFF
D gene: .; clone size: .; CDR3 length: 13; J gene: TRBJ1-2; V gene: TRBV7-2; CDR3 DNA: TGTGCCAGCAGCGAACGGTCAATTGGTGGCTACACCTTC; CDR3 protein: CASSERSIGGYTF
D gene: .; clone size: .; CDR3 length: 16; J gene: TRBJ1-3; V gene: TRBV4-2; CDR3 DNA: TGTGCCAGCAGCCAAGACCAAGCAGGGGTTGGAAACACCATATATTTT; CDR3 protein: CASSQDQAGVGNTIYF